This T cell receptor (beta chain) was profiled in a study of T cell repertoires in cytomegalovirus infection. On the study more broadly: Carrying CMV and the relevant HLA type showed in public TCR beta signatures.

TCRdb fed the reads into MiXCR, producing one record per CDR3 protein. Of 450,000 to 650,000 distinct CDR3 sequences in the sample, about 26% are singletons; the top ten hold approximately 13%. This clonotype was observed many times. Its antigen is unidentified. Per the germline V gene, CDR1 is SGHTA and CDR2 is FQGNSA. V was clipped by 5 bases and J by 5 bases, with 12 bases between them. The CDR3 covers 13 residues. The study, taken as a whole, reports: The cumulative frequency of public TCR beta families identified carriers of CMV plus the relevant HLA.

This receptor was identified in a human donor in good health (CMV status not recorded). Some clones in this sample may be carry-over from other donors' samples. Material: PBMCs. The chain carries TRBV7-2 and TRBJ2-5; D not certain. The CDR3, as DNA: TGTGCCAGCAGCCGTGGTCTAGGCGAGACCCAGTACTTC. Amino acid sequence: CASSRGLGETQYF.